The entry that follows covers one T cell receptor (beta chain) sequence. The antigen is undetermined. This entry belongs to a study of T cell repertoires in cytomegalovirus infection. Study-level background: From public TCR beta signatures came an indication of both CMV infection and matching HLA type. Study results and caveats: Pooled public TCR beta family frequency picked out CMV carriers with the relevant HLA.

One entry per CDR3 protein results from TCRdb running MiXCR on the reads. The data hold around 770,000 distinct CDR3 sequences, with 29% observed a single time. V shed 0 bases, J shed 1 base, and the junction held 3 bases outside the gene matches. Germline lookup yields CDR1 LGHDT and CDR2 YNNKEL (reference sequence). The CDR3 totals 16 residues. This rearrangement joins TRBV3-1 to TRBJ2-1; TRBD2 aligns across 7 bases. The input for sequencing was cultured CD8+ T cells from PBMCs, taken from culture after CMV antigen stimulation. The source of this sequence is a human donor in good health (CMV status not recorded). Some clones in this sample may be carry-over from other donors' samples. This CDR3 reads CASSQEGGDSYNEQFF. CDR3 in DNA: TGTGCCAGCAGCCAAGAGGGAGGGGATTCCTACAATGAGCAGTTCTTC.